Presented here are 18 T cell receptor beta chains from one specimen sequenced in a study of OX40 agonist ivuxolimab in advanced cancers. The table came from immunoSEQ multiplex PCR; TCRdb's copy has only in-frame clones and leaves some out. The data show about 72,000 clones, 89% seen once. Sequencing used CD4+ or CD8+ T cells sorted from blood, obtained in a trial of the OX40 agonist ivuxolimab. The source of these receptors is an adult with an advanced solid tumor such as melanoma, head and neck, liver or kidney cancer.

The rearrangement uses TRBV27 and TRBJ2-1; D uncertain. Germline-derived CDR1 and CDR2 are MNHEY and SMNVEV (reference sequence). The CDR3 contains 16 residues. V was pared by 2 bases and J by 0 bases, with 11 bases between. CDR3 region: CASSLLAWGSYNEQFF. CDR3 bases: TGTGCCAGCAGTTTACTGGCGTGGGGCTCCTACAATGAGCAGTTCTTC.

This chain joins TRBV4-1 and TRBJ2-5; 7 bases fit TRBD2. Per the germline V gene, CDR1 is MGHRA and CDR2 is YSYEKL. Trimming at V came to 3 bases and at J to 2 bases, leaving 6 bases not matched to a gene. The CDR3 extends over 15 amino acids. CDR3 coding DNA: TGCGCCAGCAGCCACGCCGGACTAGATCAAGAGACCCAGTACTTC. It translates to CASSHAGLDQETQYF.

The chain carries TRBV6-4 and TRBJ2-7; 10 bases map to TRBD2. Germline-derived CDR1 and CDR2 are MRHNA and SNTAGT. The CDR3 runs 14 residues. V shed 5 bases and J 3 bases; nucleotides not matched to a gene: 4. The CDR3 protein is CASSFSGGRYEQYF. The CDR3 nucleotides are TGTGCCAGCAGTTTTAGCGGGGGGCGCTACGAGCAGTACTTC.

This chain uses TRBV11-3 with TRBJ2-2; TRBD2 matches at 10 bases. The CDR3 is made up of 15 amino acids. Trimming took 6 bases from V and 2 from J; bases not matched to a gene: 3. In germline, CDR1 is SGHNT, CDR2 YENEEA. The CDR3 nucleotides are TGTGCCAGCAGTAGCGGGGGGACCAACACCGGGGAGCTGTTTTTT. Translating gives CASSSGGTNTGELFF.

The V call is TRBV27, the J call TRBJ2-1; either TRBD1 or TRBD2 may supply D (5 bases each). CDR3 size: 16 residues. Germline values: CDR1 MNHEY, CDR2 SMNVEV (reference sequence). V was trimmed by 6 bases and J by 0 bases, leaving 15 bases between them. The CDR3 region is CASSRRGASSYNEQFF. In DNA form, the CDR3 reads TGTGCCAGCAGCCGACGAGGGGCAAGCTCCTACAATGAGCAGTTCTTC.

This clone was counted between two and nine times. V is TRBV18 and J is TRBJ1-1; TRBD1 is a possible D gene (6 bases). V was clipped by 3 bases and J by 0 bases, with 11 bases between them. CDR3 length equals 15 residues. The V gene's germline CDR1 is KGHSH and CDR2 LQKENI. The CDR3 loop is CASSPLQGVNTEAFF. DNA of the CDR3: TGTGCCAGCTCACCTCTACAGGGAGTGAACACTGAAGCTTTCTTT.

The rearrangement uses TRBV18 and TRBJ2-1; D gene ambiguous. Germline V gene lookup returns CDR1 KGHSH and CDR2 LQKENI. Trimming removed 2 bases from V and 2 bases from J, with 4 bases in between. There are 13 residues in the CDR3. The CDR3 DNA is TGTGCCAGCTCACCAGGCACCTACAATGAGCAGTTCTTC. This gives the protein CASSPGTYNEQFF. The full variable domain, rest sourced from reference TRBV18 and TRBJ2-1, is NAGVMQNPRHLVRRRGQEARLRCSPMKGHSHVYWYRQLPEEGLKFMVYLQKENIIDESGMPKERFSAEFPKEGPSILRIQQVVRGDSAAYFCASSPGTYNEQFFGPGTRLTVL.

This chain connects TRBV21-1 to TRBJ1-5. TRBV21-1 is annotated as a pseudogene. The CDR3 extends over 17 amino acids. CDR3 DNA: TGTGCCAGCAGCAAAGGCTATTGGGCGGGACCCAATCAGCCCCAGCATTTT. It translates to CASSKGYWAGPNQPQHF.

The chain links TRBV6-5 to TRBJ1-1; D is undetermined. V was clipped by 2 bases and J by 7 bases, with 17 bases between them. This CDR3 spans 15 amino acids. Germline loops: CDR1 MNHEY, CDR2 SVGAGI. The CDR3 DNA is TGTGCCAGCAGTTACGGAGCGGTAGTGGGGATTGAAGCTTTCTTT. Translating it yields CASSYGAVVGIEAFF.

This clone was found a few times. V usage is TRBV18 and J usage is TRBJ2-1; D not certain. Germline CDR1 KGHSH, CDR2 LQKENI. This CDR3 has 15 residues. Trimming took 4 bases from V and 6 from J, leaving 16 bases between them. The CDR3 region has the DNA TGTGCCAGCTCACAAGTGATGACCTCCGCCAATGAGCAGTTCTTC. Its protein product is CASSQVMTSANEQFF.

In nucleotides, the CDR3 is TGTGCCAGCAGTCTATCTAGCGGGCGGGGAGAGACCCAGTACTTC. Translated: CASSLSSGRGETQYF. The chain is built from TRBV2 and TRBJ2-5, with 8 bases aligning to TRBD2. V gave up 5 bases and J gave up 4 bases; unmatched junction bases: 9. This CDR3 is 15 amino acids long. CDR1 and CDR2 (germline): SNHLY, FYNNEI.

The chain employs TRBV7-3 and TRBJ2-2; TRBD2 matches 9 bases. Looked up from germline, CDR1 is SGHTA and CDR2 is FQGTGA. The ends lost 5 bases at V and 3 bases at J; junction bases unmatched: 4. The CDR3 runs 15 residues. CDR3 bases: TGTGCCAGCAGCGTTAGCGGGAGTTACACCGGGGAGCTGTTTTTT. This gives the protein CASSVSGSYTGELFF.

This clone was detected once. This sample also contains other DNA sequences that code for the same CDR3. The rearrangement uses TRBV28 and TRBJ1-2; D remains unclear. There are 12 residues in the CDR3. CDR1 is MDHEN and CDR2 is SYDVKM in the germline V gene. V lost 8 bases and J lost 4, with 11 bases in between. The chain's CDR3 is CASSPVGYGYTF. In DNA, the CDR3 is TGTGCCAGCTCGCCGGTAGGCTATGGCTACACCTTC.

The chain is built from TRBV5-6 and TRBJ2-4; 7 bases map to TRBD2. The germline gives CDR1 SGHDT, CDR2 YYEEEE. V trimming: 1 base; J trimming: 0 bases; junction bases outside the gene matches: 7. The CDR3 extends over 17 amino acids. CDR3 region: CASSLTTSALAKNIQYF. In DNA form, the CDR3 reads TGTGCCAGCAGCTTGACCACTAGCGCATTAGCCAAAAACATTCAGTACTTC. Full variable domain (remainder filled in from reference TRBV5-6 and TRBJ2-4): DAGVTQSPTHLIKTRGQQVTLRCSPKSGHDTVSWYQQALGQGPQFIFQYYEEEERQRGNFPDRFSGHQFPNYSSELNVNALLLGDSALYLCASSLTTSALAKNIQYFGAGTRLSVL.

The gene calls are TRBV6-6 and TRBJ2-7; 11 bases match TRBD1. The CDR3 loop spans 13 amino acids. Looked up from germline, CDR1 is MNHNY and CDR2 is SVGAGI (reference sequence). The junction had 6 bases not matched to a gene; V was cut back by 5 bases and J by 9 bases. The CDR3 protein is CASSRGTGGSQYF. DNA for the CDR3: TGTGCCAGCAGTCGAGGGACAGGGGGTTCGCAGTACTTC.

The CDR3 bases are TGTGCCAGCAGTTCTTGGGGGGCTAGTACAGATACGCAGTATTTT. It codes for CASSSWGASTDTQYF. The chain couples TRBV28 to TRBJ2-3, with D possibly being TRBD1 or TRBD2 (6 bases each). The germline gives CDR1 MDHEN, CDR2 SYDVKM. V dropped 4 bases and J dropped 3 bases, with 14 bases sitting between them. The CDR3 has 15 amino acids.

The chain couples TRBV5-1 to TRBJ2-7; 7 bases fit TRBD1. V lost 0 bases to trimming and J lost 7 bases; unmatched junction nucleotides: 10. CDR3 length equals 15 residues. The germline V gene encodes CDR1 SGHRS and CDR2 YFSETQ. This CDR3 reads CASSLGRGIPKEQYF. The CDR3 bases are TGCGCCAGCAGCTTGGGCAGGGGGATACCTAAGGAGCAGTACTTC.

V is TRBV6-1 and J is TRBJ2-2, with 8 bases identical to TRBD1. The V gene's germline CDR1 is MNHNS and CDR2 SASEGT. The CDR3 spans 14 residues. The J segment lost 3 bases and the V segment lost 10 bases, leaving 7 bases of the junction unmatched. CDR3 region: CATVRGRDTGELFF. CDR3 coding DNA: TGTGCCACGGTCAGGGGGCGCGACACCGGGGAGCTGTTTTTT.